A selection of T cell receptor beta chains follows, all from one sample in a study of beta chain features in type 1 diabetes. Sequenced by immunoSEQ multiplex PCR; TCRdb stores in-frame clones only, minus some. The data contain roughly 290,000 clones, 15% of them seen just once; the ten biggest clones take up roughly 0.015%. Sequences were obtained from naive CD4+ T cells from blood. Every receptor here comes from a man younger than 35 with type 1 diabetes. Each CDR3 is given with its conserved first and last residue. A D gene is named only where the DNA matches it firmly. Expanded clones get a size class; other rows say once, few or many, or leave the size out.

cdr3_nt cdr3_aa clone_size j_call v_call d_call
TGTGCCAGCAGTGGACCCGGGGAAGGCTATGGCTACACCTTC CASSGPGEGYGYTF few TRBJ1-2 TRBV28 NA
TGTGCCAGCAGCCGACCGGGGGGGCCGACCGGGGAGCTGTTTTTT CASSRPGGPTGELFF few TRBJ2-2 TRBV11-2 TRBD2
TGTGCCAGCAGCGCCAGGGACGGGGAGCTGTTTTTT CASSARDGELFF NA TRBJ2-2 TRBV13 NA
TGCAGCGTACACCCTTGCGGGCCCTACGAGCAGTACTTC CSVHPCGPYEQYF NA TRBJ2-7 TRBV29-1 NA
TGTGCCAGCAGCCAAGATAGCAGGGTGGTCACAGATACGCAGTATTTT CASSQDSRVVTDTQYF few TRBJ2-3 TRBV4-2 NA
TGTGCCAGCAGCTTACCTGCAGCGTACGAGCAGTACTTC CASSLPAAYEQYF NA TRBJ2-7 TRBV7-2 NA
TGTGCCAGCAGCCCGCGACAGGGACGCGCCTACGAGCAGTACTTC CASSPRQGRAYEQYF few TRBJ2-7 TRBV5-4 TRBD1
TGTGCCAGCAGCCAGCCGGGACTAGCGGGAGTTACGCAGTATTTT CASSQPGLAGVTQYF few TRBJ2-3 TRBV14 TRBD2
TGTGCCTGGAGCGGCGACCGGGACAGCTCCTACGAGCAGTACTTC CAWSGDRDSSYEQYF few TRBJ2-7 TRBV30 TRBD1
TGTGCCAGCCGCGACTTATACGGTACCTACGAGCAGTACTTC CASRDLYGTYEQYF few TRBJ2-7 TRBV2 NA
TGTGCCAGCAGCCCATCGCTAGTCGTTTCTATCGATACGCAGTATTTT CASSPSLVVSIDTQYF few TRBJ2-3 TRBV7-2 NA
TGCGCCAGCAGCCAAGATAGGATCAGGTCCGGTGGAGAGACCCAGTACTTC CASSQDRIRSGGETQYF NA TRBJ2-5 TRBV4-3 NA
TGCGCCAGCAGCCAAGAACGGGCCAGGGGGCTTTACAATGAGCAGTTCTTC CASSQERARGLYNEQFF NA TRBJ2-1 TRBV4-1 TRBD1
TGTGCCAGCAGGGGACAGGGCGGCATCTACGAGCAGTACTTC CASRGQGGIYEQYF NA TRBJ2-7 TRBV6-6 TRBD1
TGTGCCAGCAGCGGGACAACCTACAATGAGCAGTTCTTC CASSGTTYNEQFF few TRBJ2-1 TRBV11-2 NA
TGTGCCAGCAGCCGCAGGGAAACCTACGAGCAGTACTTC CASSRRETYEQYF NA TRBJ2-7 TRBV7-9 NA
TGTGCCAGCAGCTTGCTAGCGAATGAGCAGTTCTTC CASSLLANEQFF few TRBJ2-1 TRBV5-4 NA
TGTGCCAGCAGTTCTATCCCTGGGGCCAACGTCCTGACTTTC CASSSIPGANVLTF few TRBJ2-6 TRBV28 NA
TGCGCCAGCAGCCAAGGGGACAGCCGCACAGATACGCAGTATTTT CASSQGDSRTDTQYF NA TRBJ2-3 TRBV4-1 TRBD1
TGTGCCAGCTCAGCATCCACTAGCGGGATGGTTAACCCCACAGATACGCAGTATTTT CASSASTSGMVNPTDTQYF NA TRBJ2-3 TRBV18 TRBD2
TGTGCCAGCAGCTCCGGACAGACGAGGTACCAAGAGACCCAGTACTTC CASSSGQTRYQETQYF few TRBJ2-5 TRBV7-9 NA
TGTGCCATCAGCCCGGGACAGGGCCTCTACGAGCAGTACTTC CAISPGQGLYEQYF NA TRBJ2-7 TRBV10-3 TRBD1
TGTGCCAGCAGCTCCGGAGGGGCTAGCGGAAGTTATTCCTACAATGAGCAGTTCTTC CASSSGGASGSYSYNEQFF NA TRBJ2-1 TRBV5-4 TRBD2
TGTGCCAGCAGTTTTGGGGCAGGTAGCAATCAGCCCCAGCATTTT CASSFGAGSNQPQHF few TRBJ1-5 TRBV5-6 NA
TGCGCCAGCAGCCAAGATCCCAGCGGGAGGATCAATGAGCAGTTCTTC CASSQDPSGRINEQFF few TRBJ2-1 TRBV4-1 TRBD2
TGCAGCGTTGAAAGATTTGGCAGGGCAAACACTGAAGCTTTCTTT CSVERFGRANTEAFF NA TRBJ1-1 TRBV29-1 NA
TGTGCCAGCAGTGGACAGGGGGAGACCCAGTACTTC CASSGQGETQYF many TRBJ2-5 TRBV2 TRBD1
TGTGCCGCCCAGACAGCTGGTGAGCAGTTCTTC CAAQTAGEQFF few TRBJ2-1 TRBV2 NA
TGTGCCAGCAGATATAGCCCGCGAAGGACTAGCGGGAGTCCTTACAATGAGCAGTTCTTC CASRYSPRRTSGSPYNEQFF few TRBJ2-1 TRBV28 TRBD2
TGTGCCAGCAGCGTCACTAGCGGGAGCTCCTACAATGAGCAGTTCTTC CASSVTSGSSYNEQFF few TRBJ2-1 TRBV11-2 TRBD2
TGCGCCAGCAGCTTAACAGGGGCTGGGGCCAACGTCCTGACTTTC CASSLTGAGANVLTF NA TRBJ2-6 TRBV5-1 TRBD1
TGTGCCAGCTCACATAGCGGATTATACGAGCAGTACTTC CASSHSGLYEQYF NA TRBJ2-7 TRBV18 NA
TGTGCCAGCAGCCCGACAGGGGCCACCCTCTCCTACGAGCAGTACTTC CASSPTGATLSYEQYF NA TRBJ2-7 TRBV7-2 TRBD1
TGTGCCACCAGCAGAGTTAGTCCCAATGAAAAACTGTTTTTT CATSRVSPNEKLFF NA TRBJ1-4 TRBV15 NA
TGTGCCAGCAGCTTGTCCCCAGGGGGCACGGAGACCCAGTACTTC CASSLSPGGTETQYF few TRBJ2-5 TRBV5-4 TRBD1
TGTGCCAGTAGACAGGGGTTGAACTATGGCTACACCTTC CASRQGLNYGYTF NA TRBJ1-2 TRBV19 TRBD1
TGTGCCAGCTCACCGCGGGACAGGGCCAACTCCTACGAGCAGTACTTC CASSPRDRANSYEQYF few TRBJ2-7 TRBV18 TRBD1
TGTGCCTACCGGGACAGGGGTTCCCGTGGCTACACCTTC CAYRDRGSRGYTF NA TRBJ1-2 TRBV30 TRBD1
TGTGCCAGCAGCTCCGTTCCCGGGAGATTTAATTCACCCCTCCACTTT CASSSVPGRFNSPLHF NA TRBJ1-6 TRBV7-2 NA
TGCAGCGTTGACTGGGCCATCTCCTTCACCAATGAGCAGTTCTTC CSVDWAISFTNEQFF NA TRBJ2-1 TRBV29-1 NA
TGTGCCAGCAGCCAAGATCTTACCGAGTGGCGGGGGGTGAGCTCCTACAATGAGCAGTTCTTC CASSQDLTEWRGVSSYNEQFF few TRBJ2-1 TRBV4-2 TRBD2